Below are 20 T cell receptor beta chains sequenced from a single sample in a study of T cells in Graves' hyperthyroidism and ophthalmopathy. Amplification of TCR beta CDR3 regions used RNA as the template. RT-PCR in the first round (using the HTBI primer set) targeted the TCR CDR3. A single record per CDR3 protein comes from TCRdb applying MiXCR to the multiplex PCR reads. Of 650,000 to 700,000 distinct CDR3 sequences in the sample, 15% to 20% were seen once. The sample was blood. These TCRs come from a middle-aged man with Graves' hyperthyroidism.

This clonotype has more than one count but fewer than ten. V gene TRBV5-1 combines with J gene TRBJ1-1; D not resolved. Trimming left V 0 bases short and J 0 bases short, with 6 bases between. CDR1 is SGHRS and CDR2 is YFSETQ in the germline V gene. The CDR3 totals 14 residues. The CDR3 loop reads CASSLDTLNTEAFF. For the CDR3, the DNA is TGCGCCAGCAGCTTGGACACCTTGAACACTGAAGCTTTCTTT. Full variable domain (outside the CDR3, taken from reference TRBV5-1 and TRBJ1-1): KAGVTQTPRYLIKTRGQQVTLSCSPISGHRSVSWYQQTPGQGLQFLFEYFSETQRNKGNFPGRFSGRQFSNSRSEMNVSTLELGDSALYLCASSLDTLNTEAFFGQGTRLTVV.

Note on this clonotype: A much larger clone lies one base from this, so it may be a read error. The chain couples TRBV5-1 to TRBJ2-2; the match to TRBD2 covers 7 bases. The CDR3 contains 16 residues. Trimming removed 2 bases from V and 2 bases from J; junction bases left unmatched: 6. CDR1 and CDR2 (germline): SGHRS, YFSETQ. DNA for the CDR3: TGCGCCAGCAGCTTTGCGGCTAGCGGTAACACCGGGGAGCTGTTTTTT. It yields the protein CASSFAASGNTGELFF.

The rearrangement joins TRBV20-1 to TRBJ2-7; 9 bases fit TRBD2. CDR3 length equals 14 residues. V lost 5 bases, J lost 4 bases, and 9 bases stayed unmatched. Germline assignment: CDR1 DFQATT and CDR2 SNEGSKA (reference sequence). The CDR3 loop is CSAPAASGIYEQYF. In nucleotides, the CDR3 is TGCAGTGCTCCCGCGGCTAGCGGGATATACGAGCAGTACTTC.

The chain carries TRBV24-1 and TRBJ2-1; D is undetermined. V was shortened by 3 bases and J by 6 bases, with 11 bases between the two germline ends. Germline V lookup: CDR1 KGHDR, CDR2 SFDVKD. The CDR3 has 14 residues. The CDR3: CATSDPHSSNEQFF. The CDR3 DNA reads as TGTGCCACCAGTGATCCGCATAGCAGCAATGAGCAGTTCTTC.

This clonotype has ten or more counts. The chain uses TRBV7-8 and TRBJ2-7; 8 positions agree with TRBD2. The junction had 7 bases not matched to a gene; V was cut back by 1 base and J by 2 bases. Germline-derived CDR1 and CDR2 are SGHVS and FQNEAQ. The CDR3 length is 16 residues. The CDR3 DNA sequence: TGTGCCAGCAGCTTAGTATTTAGCGGGACTACCTACGAGCAGTACTTC. Its protein product is CASSLVFSGTTYEQYF.

This clonotype was seen at least ten times. V is TRBV30 and J is TRBJ1-5; D gene unclear. CDR3 length equals 13 residues. Trimming pared 1 base from V and 5 bases from J, leaving 9 bases between. Germline CDR1 GTSNPN, CDR2 SVGIG (reference sequence). CDR3 loop: CAWSARIDQPQHF. CDR3 nucleotide sequence: TGTGCCTGGAGTGCCCGGATTGATCAGCCCCAGCATTTT. Complete variable domain (other parts from reference TRBV30 and TRBJ1-5): SQTIHQWPATLVQPVGSPLSLECTVEGTSNPNLYWYRQAAGRGLQLLFYSVGIGQISSEVPQNLSASRPQDRQFILSSKKLLLSDSGFYLCAWSARIDQPQHFGDGTRLSIL.

This clonotype was observed many times. The rearrangement uses TRBV28 and TRBJ2-3, with D possibly TRBD2 on 5 matching bases. The CDR3 totals 14 residues. Germline V gene sequence: CDR1 MDHEN, CDR2 SYDVKM. Trimming pared 3 bases from V and 6 bases from J, leaving 13 bases between. As DNA, the CDR3 is TGTGCCAGCAGTTTGTCTATGGGAGTGGATACGCAGTATTTT. This gives the protein CASSLSMGVDTQYF.

V is TRBV27 and J is TRBJ2-7; 8 nucleotides agree with TRBD1. The CDR3 extends over 14 amino acids. Germline V gene sequence: CDR1 MNHEY, CDR2 SMNVEV (reference sequence). The V segment lost 3 bases and the J segment 3 bases; nucleotides outside the gene matches: 4. In DNA, the CDR3 is TGTGCCAGCAGTTTTAACAGGGGGTTCTACGAGCAGTACTTC. This translates into CASSFNRGFYEQYF.

This clonotype was seen ten or more times. The rearrangement links TRBV15 to TRBJ2-1, with 8 nucleotides matching TRBD1. The CDR3 totals 15 residues. CDR1 and CDR2 from the germline V gene are LNHNV and YYDKDF (reference sequence). V was pared by 4 bases and J by 5 bases, with 7 bases of the junction left unmatched. The DNA of the CDR3 is TGTGCCACCAGCATACAGGGGGACGGCCACAATGAGCAGTTCTTC. Protein sequence: CATSIQGDGHNEQFF. Looking up the rest from reference TRBV15 and TRBJ2-1 gives the full variable domain: DAMVIQNPRYQVTQFGKPVTLSCSQTLNHNVMYWYQQKSSQAPKLLFHYYDKDFNNEADTPDNFQSRRPNTSFCFLDIRSPGLGDTAMYLCATSIQGDGHNEQFFGPGTRLTVL.

This clonotype showed up many times. The V and J genes are TRBV2 and TRBJ1-5; 7 bases line up with TRBD1. This CDR3 spans 15 amino acids. The V gene end was trimmed by 5 bases and the J gene end by 2 bases; junction bases not matched to a gene: 6. CDR1 and CDR2 from the germline V gene are SNHLY and FYNNEI. The CDR3 here is CASSRQGVGNQPQHF. For the CDR3, the DNA is TGTGCCAGCAGTAGACAGGGTGTAGGCAATCAGCCCCAGCATTTT.

This sequence joins TRBV29-1 and TRBJ1-2, with TRBD1 matching 7 bases. Germline V lookup: CDR1 SQVTM, CDR2 ANQGSEA. The CDR3 spans 12 residues. Trimming took 6 bases from V and 5 from J; bases not matched to a gene: 6. For the CDR3, the DNA is TGCAGCGTAGGGGACAGAAGTTATGGCTACACCTTC. Residues: CSVGDRSYGYTF. The whole variable domain, filled in from reference TRBV29-1 and TRBJ1-2, reads SAVISQKPSRDICQRGTSLTIQCQVDSQVTMMFWYRQQPGQSLTLIATANQGSEATYESGFVIDKFPISRPNLTFSTLTVSNMSPEDSSIYLCSVGDRSYGYTFGSGTRLTVV.

The CDR3 is CSARTSEETQYF. CDR3 bases: TGCAGTGCTCGGACTAGCGAGGAGACCCAGTACTTC. The J gene is TRBJ2-5, the V gene TRBV20-1; 9 bases are a match to TRBD2. With V trimmed by 5 bases and J by 5 bases, 3 bases remained unmatched. The CDR3 has 12 amino acids. The V gene's germline CDR1 is DFQATT and CDR2 SNEGSKA (reference sequence).

This clonotype was seen only a few times. V gene TRBV4-1 combines with J gene TRBJ1-1; 8 nucleotides agree with TRBD1. The CDR3 loop spans 14 amino acids. Germline-derived CDR1 and CDR2 are MGHRA and YSYEKL. The junction had 6 bases not matched to a gene; V was cut back by 2 bases and J by 7 bases. CDR3 amino acids: CASSQQYRGDEAFF. For the CDR3, the DNA is TGCGCCAGCAGCCAACAATACAGGGGGGATGAAGCTTTCTTT.

This clonotype has at least ten counts. V is TRBV28 and J is TRBJ2-1, with 10 bases that match TRBD2. The ends lost 4 bases at V and 4 bases at J; junction bases unmatched: 7. Germline lookup yields CDR1 MDHEN and CDR2 SYDVKM. The CDR3 loop spans 16 amino acids. CDR3 sequence reads: CASSSLAGVGYNEQFF. The CDR3 DNA is TGTGCCAGCAGTTCGCTAGCGGGAGTAGGTTACAATGAGCAGTTCTTC.

This clonotype was seen only a few times. This chain connects TRBV7-2 to TRBJ1-2; D unresolved. This CDR3 has 12 residues. V dropped 3 bases and J dropped 14 bases, with 16 bases sitting between them. Germline V gene data show CDR1 as SGHTA and CDR2 as FQGNSA. CDR3 sequence reads: CASSFRASAGTF. The CDR3 nucleotides read TGTGCCAGCAGCTTTAGGGCGTCGGCAGGAACCTTC.

This clonotype was counted between two and nine times. The V and J genes are TRBV5-1 and TRBJ1-6; 9 nucleotides match TRBD1. CDR3 size: 15 residues. Germline assignment: CDR1 SGHRS and CDR2 YFSETQ. The V gene end was trimmed by 0 bases and the J gene end by 7 bases; junction bases not matched to a gene: 2. This CDR3 reads CASSLEGQGNSPLHF. The DNA for the CDR3 is TGCGCCAGCAGCTTGGAAGGACAGGGGAATTCACCCCTCCACTTT.

Ten or more counts support this clonotype. The V gene is TRBV2, the J gene TRBJ2-2, with D hard to call. Germline V gene lookup returns CDR1 SNHLY and CDR2 FYNNEI. CDR3 length: 14 residues. V lost 6 bases and J lost 0, with 8 bases in between. The CDR3 is CASRAEANTGELFF. The CDR3 bases are TGTGCCAGCAGGGCCGAAGCGAACACCGGGGAGCTGTTTTTT.

The table lists this clonotype with a few counts. The gene calls are TRBV12-3 or TRBV12-4 and TRBJ1-4, with D hard to call. The CDR3 is 15 residues long. V lost 6 bases and J 0 bases, leaving 11 bases between the germline ends. This CDR3 is CASSSEPATNEKLFF. The CDR3 DNA is TGTGCCAGCAGCTCTGAGCCAGCAACTAATGAAAAACTGTTTTTT.

This clonotype turned up a few times. The chain has TRBV7-9 and TRBJ2-3, with 15 positions matching TRBD2. Germline V gene lookup returns CDR1 SEHNR and CDR2 FQNEAQ (reference sequence). There are 15 residues in the CDR3. Unmatched junction bases numbered 1, after V lost 4 bases and J lost 5 bases. CDR3 sequence reads: CASSWGLAGGDTQYF. CDR3 nucleotides: TGTGCCAGCAGCTGGGGACTAGCGGGAGGAGATACGCAGTATTTT.

The genes are TRBV18 and TRBJ2-5; unclear D gene. The CDR3 has 14 residues. In germline, CDR1 is KGHSH, CDR2 LQKENI. The V and J ends lost 0 bases and 2 bases respectively, with 7 bases between them. CDR3 nucleotide sequence: TGTGCCAGCTCACCACCGACCAGGCAAGAGACCCAGTACTTC. It specifies CASSPPTRQETQYF.